The rows below give T cell receptor beta chains drawn from one sample of a study of T cells in Graves' hyperthyroidism and ophthalmopathy. TCRdb processed the multiplex PCR reads anew with MiXCR; each CDR3 protein has one entry. The data show hundreds of thousands of distinct CDR3 sequences, with around 13% seen just once and approximately 10% held by the top ten. Sequenced material: blood. Receptors were obtained from a woman under 30 with Graves' hyperthyroidism. Both conserved end residues are part of each CDR3. Fields, in order: D gene, V gene, clone size, CDR3 length, J gene, CDR3 DNA, CDR3 protein. D genes are given only for firm matches. Expanded clones get a size class; other rows say once, few or many, or leave the size out.

TRBD1,TRBV2,NA,18,TRBJ1-1,TGTGCCAGCAGTGAAGGGGTTTCGACAGGGGCCCTAGGCACTGAAGCTTTCTTT,CASSEGVSTGALGTEAFF
TRBD1,TRBV6-1,many,15,TRBJ2-2,TGTGCCAGCAGACCTCCTCAGGGGGCGAACGGGGAGCTGTTTTTT,CASRPPQGANGELFF
TRBD1,TRBV20-1,many,12,TRBJ1-3,TGCAGTGCCCAGGGGGCCGGAAACACCATATATTTT,CSAQGAGNTIYF
NA,TRBV20-1,NA,16,TRBJ2-5,TGCAGTGCTAGAGCCAACTTTTTGGAGCCCCAAGAGACCCAGTACTTC,CSARANFLEPQETQYF
NA,TRBV7-8,many,13,TRBJ1-2,TGTGCCAGCAGCTCCACTAATCACTATGGCTACACCTTC,CASSSTNHYGYTF
TRBD1,TRBV5-1,NA,16,TRBJ1-1,TGCGCCAGCAGCACCCGGACAGGGGCGATGAACACTGAAGCTTTCTTT,CASSTRTGAMNTEAFF
TRBD2,TRBV3-1,many,18,TRBJ2-3,TGTGCCAGCAGCCTGGGACTAGCGGGAGGGCCTCGGTATGATACGCAGTATTTT,CASSLGLAGGPRYDTQYF
TRBD2,TRBV9,few,16,TRBJ2-1,TGTGCCAGCAGAAAGCTAGCGGGAGGGCCGGGGGATGAGCAGTTCTTC,CASRKLAGGPGDEQFF
NA,TRBV6-1,many,12,TRBJ2-1,TGTGCCAGCAGCTACAGGGTTGGTGAGCAGTTCTTC,CASSYRVGEQFF
NA,TRBV20-1,few,11,TRBJ2-1,TGCAGTGCCACTAAAGGGTATCGGCAGTTCTTC,CSATKGYRQFF
NA,TRBV12-3/TRBV12-4,many,13,TRBJ1-1,TGTGCCAGCAGTTCCCGGACGAACACTGAAGCTTTCTTT,CASSSRTNTEAFF
TRBD2,TRBV29-1,NA,15,TRBJ2-5,TGCAGCGTTGAAGGGCACACTAGCGTCGGGGAGACCCAGTACTTC,CSVEGHTSVGETQYF
NA,TRBV10-1,NA,18,TRBJ1-1,TGCGCCAGCAGTGAGTCGAGTCCCTTAGAGGCTTCGGGCACTGAAGCTTTCTTT,CASSESSPLEASGTEAFF
NA,TRBV10-3,NA,13,TRBJ1-1,TGTGCCATCAGTGAGTCTGCAACCACTGAAGCTTTCTTT,CAISESATTEAFF
TRBD1,TRBV6-1,NA,15,TRBJ2-3,TGTGCCAGCAGTGGACAGGGATCGAAGTCGGATACGCAGTATTTT,CASSGQGSKSDTQYF
NA,TRBV4-3,few,13,TRBJ2-5,TGCGCCAGCAGCCCGGTAGGGGAAGAGACCCAGTACTTC,CASSPVGEETQYF
NA,TRBV30,few,16,TRBJ1-2,TGTGCCTGGGGTGCCGGGACACGGTGGTATTGGAGTGGCTACACCTTC,CAWGAGTRWYWSGYTF
TRBD1,TRBV30,many,18,TRBJ1-2,TGTGCCTGGAGTGGACCTACTTTGACAGGGACTCGTCGGGGTGGCTACACCTTC,CAWSGPTLTGTRRGGYTF
NA,TRBV6-2/TRBV6-3,few,15,TRBJ2-7,TGTGCCAGCAGCTTCGGGACTGGAGTTTCCTACGAGCAGTACTTC,CASSFGTGVSYEQYF
TRBD2,TRBV20-1,NA,19,TRBJ2-6,TGCAGTGCTAGAGATGGACTAGCGGGAGAAGTATCTGGGGCCAACGTCCTGACTTTC,CSARDGLAGEVSGANVLTF
TRBD1,TRBV6-2/TRBV6-3,few,14,TRBJ2-2,TGTGCCAGCGGTAGCAACAGGGGTGGCGGGGAGCTGTTTTTT,CASGSNRGGGELFF
NA,TRBV28,NA,18,TRBJ1-2,TGTGCCAGCGGCAGAAGGCGTTCGGGGGGGGAGTGGAACTATGGCTACACCTTC,CASGRRRSGGEWNYGYTF
NA,TRBV4-1,NA,15,TRBJ2-5,TGCGCCAGCAGCCATGAGGTCGGGGGTGGAGAGACCCAGTACTTC,CASSHEVGGGETQYF
NA,TRBV2,many,12,TRBJ1-2,TGTGCCAGCAGTCTGACAGAATATGGCTACACCTTC,CASSLTEYGYTF
TRBD1,TRBV24-1,NA,19,TRBJ2-5,TGTGCCACCAGTGATTCACCCGGACAGGGGATAGGACCTCAAGAGACCCAGTACTTC,CATSDSPGQGIGPQETQYF
NA,TRBV27,NA,14,TRBJ1-5,TGTGCCAGCAGTAAACAGGGTAGCAATCAGCCCCAGCATTTT,CASSKQGSNQPQHF
NA,TRBV18,many,15,TRBJ2-7,TGTGCCAGCTCACCGGGCCTAAGTGGGTCAGGCGAGCAGTACTTC,CASSPGLSGSGEQYF
NA,TRBV29-1,many,13,TRBJ1-5,TGCAGCGTTGTGGCGGGGAAAAATCAGCCCCAGCATTTT,CSVVAGKNQPQHF
NA,TRBV30,few,14,TRBJ1-3,TGTGCCTCCCGGACTGAGGGGGGAGGAAACACCATATATTTT,CASRTEGGGNTIYF
NA,TRBV5-1,many,15,TRBJ1-1,TGCGCCAGCAGAGGGACGGGCGGGGCGAACACTGAAGCTTTCTTT,CASRGTGGANTEAFF
NA,TRBV24-1,many,13,TRBJ1-5,TGTGCCACCAGTGACAGGGTAAATCAGCCCCAGCATTTT,CATSDRVNQPQHF
NA,TRBV2,many,15,TRBJ2-1,TGTGCCAGCAGTGTCGGGAGAGGTAGTTACAATGAGCAGTTCTTC,CASSVGRGSYNEQFF
NA,TRBV30,many,14,TRBJ1-4,TGTGCCTGGGGTACAGGGTTCCGGAGTGAAAAACTGTTTTTT,CAWGTGFRSEKLFF